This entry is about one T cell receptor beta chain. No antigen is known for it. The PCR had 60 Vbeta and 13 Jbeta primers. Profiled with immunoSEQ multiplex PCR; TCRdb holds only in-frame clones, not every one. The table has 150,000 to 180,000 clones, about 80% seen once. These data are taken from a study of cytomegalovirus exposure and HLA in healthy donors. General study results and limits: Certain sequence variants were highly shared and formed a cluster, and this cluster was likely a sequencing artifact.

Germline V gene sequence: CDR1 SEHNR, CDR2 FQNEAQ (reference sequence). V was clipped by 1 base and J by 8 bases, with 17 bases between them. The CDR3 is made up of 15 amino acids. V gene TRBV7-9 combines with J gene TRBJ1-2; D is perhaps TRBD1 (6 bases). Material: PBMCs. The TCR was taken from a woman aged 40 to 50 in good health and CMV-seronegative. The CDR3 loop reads CASSLVWDNEHGYTF. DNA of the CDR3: TGTGCCAGCAGCTTAGTCTGGGACAACGAGCACGGCTACACCTTC. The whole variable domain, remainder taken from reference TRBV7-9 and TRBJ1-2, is DTGVSQNPRHKITKRGQNVTFRCDPISEHNRLYWYRQTLGQGPEFLTYFQNEAQLEKSRLLSDRFSAERPKGSFSTLEIQRTEQGDSAMYLCASSLVWDNEHGYTFGSGTRLTVV.